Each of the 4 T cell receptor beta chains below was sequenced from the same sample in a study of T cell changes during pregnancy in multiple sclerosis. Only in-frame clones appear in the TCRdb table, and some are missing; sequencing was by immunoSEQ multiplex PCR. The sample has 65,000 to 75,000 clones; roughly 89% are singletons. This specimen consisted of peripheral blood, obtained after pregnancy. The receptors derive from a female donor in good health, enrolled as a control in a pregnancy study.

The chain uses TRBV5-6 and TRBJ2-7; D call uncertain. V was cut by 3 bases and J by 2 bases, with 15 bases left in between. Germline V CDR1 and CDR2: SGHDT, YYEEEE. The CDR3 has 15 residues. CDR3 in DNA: TGTGCCAGCAGCTCCCGATCGACACTTACCTACGAGCAGTACTTC. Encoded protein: CASSSRSTLTYEQYF.

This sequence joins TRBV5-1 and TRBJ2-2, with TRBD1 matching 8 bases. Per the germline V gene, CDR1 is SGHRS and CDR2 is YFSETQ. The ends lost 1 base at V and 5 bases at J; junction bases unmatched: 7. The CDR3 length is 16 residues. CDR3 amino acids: CASSLTGGKVTGELFF. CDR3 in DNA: TGCGCCAGCAGCTTGACAGGGGGGAAGGTGACCGGGGAGCTGTTTTTT.

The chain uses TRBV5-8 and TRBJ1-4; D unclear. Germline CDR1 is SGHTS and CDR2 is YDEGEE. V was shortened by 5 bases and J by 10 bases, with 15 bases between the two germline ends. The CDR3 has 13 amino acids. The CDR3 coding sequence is TGTGCCAGCAGAAGCGACGGGTTTGGAAAACTGTTTTTT. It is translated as CASRSDGFGKLFF. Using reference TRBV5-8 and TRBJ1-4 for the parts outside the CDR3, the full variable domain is EAGVTQSPTHLIKTRGQQATLRCSPISGHTSVYWYQQALGLGLQFLLWYDEGEERNRGNFPPRFSGRQFPNYSSELNVNALELEDSALYLCASRSDGFGKLFFGSGTQLSVL.

The DNA of the CDR3 is TGTGCCAGCAGCGGAGAGGGACTAGCAAGACGCACAGATACGCAGTATTTT. This gives the protein CASSGEGLARRTDTQYF. The chain has TRBV9 and TRBJ2-3, with 9 bases matching TRBD2. The CDR3 loop spans 17 amino acids. After removal of 3 bases from V and 1 base from J, the junction contained 9 bases not matched to a gene. CDR1 SGDLS and CDR2 YYNGEE come from the germline V gene.